The 7 T cell receptor beta chains below come from one sample, sequenced in a study of control samples from healthy donors and cancer patients (TCRdb year 2020). Library preparation employed the immunoSEQ multiplex PCR assay. TCRdb limited this immuneACCESS table to in-frame rearrangements with V and J called. A share of clones is missing; checked studies link under half to unresolved V genes, and the rest is unexplained. For this sample there are under 65,000 clones; 90% appear just once. The ten top clones hold 1% to 1.5% of the sample. Sequenced sample: PBMCs. Source of these receptors: a woman aged 50 to 60 with colorectal cancer.

The chain uses TRBV19 and TRBJ1-4; 8 nucleotides agree with TRBD1. Germline CDR1 LNHDA, CDR2 SQIVND (reference sequence). The CDR3 consists of 19 residues. J was trimmed by 13 bases and V by 4 bases; bases with no gene match: 26. Written as DNA, the CDR3 is TGTGCCAGTAGTACGCCCCCCTCGGACAGGGTTCGTGGAGAGACACGACTGTTTTTT. Protein product: CASSTPPSDRVRGETRLFF.

This chain links TRBV7-9 with TRBJ1-2; no firm D call. The CDR3 consists of 15 residues. The ends were cut back, 4 bases at V and 4 bases at J, with 16 bases in the middle. CDR1 is SEHNR, CDR2 FQNEAQ, per germline (reference sequence). The CDR3 loop is CASSSGLSATYGYTF. CDR3 nucleotides: TGTGCCAGCAGCTCGGGTTTGTCGGCCACCTATGGCTACACCTTC.

This chain links TRBV2 with TRBJ2-2, with no clear D. This CDR3 is 15 amino acids long. Germline V gene lookup returns CDR1 SNHLY and CDR2 FYNNEI. The germline V and J ends were trimmed by 2 bases and 0 bases, with 7 bases remaining between them. The DNA of the CDR3 is TGTGCCAGCAGTGAATGGGATCCGAACACCGGGGAGCTGTTTTTT. This sequence encodes CASSEWDPNTGELFF.

This clone was counted a few times. This chain joins TRBV13 and TRBJ1-2; no definite D call. Germline V gives CDR1 PRHDT, CDR2 FYEKMQ (reference sequence). The CDR3 consists of 14 residues. Trimming took off 5 bases at V and 6 bases at J, with 16 bases between the two ends. CDR3: CASSRRSGLNGYTF. CDR3 nucleotide sequence: TGTGCCAGCAGCCGAAGGTCTGGATTGAATGGCTACACCTTC.

Only a few counts were recorded for this clone. V usage is TRBV15 and J usage is TRBJ2-2; D not resolved. CDR3 length: 13 amino acids. CDR1 is LNHNV, CDR2 YYDKDF, per germline (reference sequence). Trimming cost V 1 base and J 11 bases, with 11 bases left between them. CDR3 protein: CATSRVAPGELFF. As DNA, the CDR3 is TGTGCCACCAGCAGAGTAGCCCCAGGCGAGCTGTTTTTT.

This sequence joins TRBV14 and TRBJ1-5, with D possibly being TRBD1 (5 bases). The germline V gene has CDR1 SGHDN and CDR2 FVKESK. Trimming removed 6 bases at V and 9 bases at J, with 15 bases between. The CDR3 is 13 amino acids. The CDR3, as DNA: TGTGCCAGCAGTTCAACGGGGGGATCGCCCCAGCATTTT. It yields the protein CASSSTGGSPQHF.

V usage is TRBV5-1 and J usage is TRBJ2-3, with 11 bases fitting TRBD1. The V segment lost 2 bases and the J segment 5 bases; nucleotides outside the gene matches: 7. Per germline, CDR1 SGHRS and CDR2 YFSETQ. This CDR3 spans 16 amino acids. The CDR3 DNA reads as TGCGCCAGCAGCTTTTTCGGGACAGGGGGGCTAGATACGCAGTATTTT. Protein product: CASSFFGTGGLDTQYF.